A single sample gave rise to the 4 T cell receptor beta chains below, sequenced in a study of T cell clones after liver transplantation. Only in-frame clones appear in the TCRdb table, and some are missing; sequencing was by immunoSEQ multiplex PCR. The sample carries over 45,000 clones, more than 65% recorded once. Sequencing used CD4+ T cells from blood, obtained around 54 months after liver transplant. All receptors derive from a human patient who received a liver transplant. Some T cells may be transferred from the graft donor.

This rearrangement joins TRBV30 to TRBJ2-7, with TRBD1 as a possible D gene (5 bases). Germline-derived CDR1 and CDR2 are GTSNPN and SVGIG (reference sequence). V was trimmed by 2 bases and J by 5 bases, leaving 13 bases between them. The CDR3 sequence is 13 residues long. The CDR3 DNA sequence: TGTGCCTGGAGTAGGGGCAGGGCACACGAGCAGTACTTC. Protein product: CAWSRGRAHEQYF.

The genes are TRBV10-1 and TRBJ1-4, with a possible D match to TRBD1 (5 bases). This CDR3 is 14 amino acids long. Germline V lookup: CDR1 WNHNN, CDR2 SYGVQD (reference sequence). V lost 0 bases to trimming and J lost 8 bases, with 10 bases between them. The chain's CDR3 is CASSESGLPEKLFF. The CDR3 DNA sequence: TGCGCCAGCAGTGAGTCGGGACTTCCCGAAAAACTGTTTTTT.

The genes are TRBV5-6 and TRBJ2-5; 12 bases are a match to TRBD1. CDR1 and CDR2 from the germline V gene are SGHDT and YYEEEE. The CDR3 length is 16 residues. Trimming removed 4 bases from V and 2 bases from J; junction bases left unmatched: 6. CDR3 loop: CASSAPGQGAQETQYF. CDR3 nucleotides: TGTGCCAGCAGCGCACCGGGACAGGGGGCACAAGAGACCCAGTACTTC.

The chain couples TRBV18 to TRBJ1-4; D is unclear. The CDR3 sequence is 13 residues long. The V gene's germline CDR1 is KGHSH and CDR2 LQKENI. Trimming removed 5 bases at V and 6 bases at J, with 10 bases between. In nucleotides, the CDR3 is TGTGCCAGCTCAGGAGGGCTGGATGAAAAACTGTTTTTT. Translation: CASSGGLDEKLFF.